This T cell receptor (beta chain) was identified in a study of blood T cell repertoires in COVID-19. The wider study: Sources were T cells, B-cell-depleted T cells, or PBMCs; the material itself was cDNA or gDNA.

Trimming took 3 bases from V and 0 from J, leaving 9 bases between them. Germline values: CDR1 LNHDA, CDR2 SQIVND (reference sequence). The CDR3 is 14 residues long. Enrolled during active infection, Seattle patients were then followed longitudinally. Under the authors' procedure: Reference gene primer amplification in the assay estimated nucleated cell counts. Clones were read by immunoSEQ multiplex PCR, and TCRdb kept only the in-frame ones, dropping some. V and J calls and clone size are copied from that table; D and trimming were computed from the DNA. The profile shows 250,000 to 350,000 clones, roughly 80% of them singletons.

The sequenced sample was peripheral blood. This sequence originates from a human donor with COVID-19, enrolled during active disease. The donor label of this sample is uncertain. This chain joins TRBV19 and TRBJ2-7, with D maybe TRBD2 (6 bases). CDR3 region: CASSMGLLSYEQYF. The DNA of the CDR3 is TGTGCCAGTAGTATGGGACTTCTCTCCTACGAGCAGTACTTC.